This TCR beta chain was recovered during a study of T cell changes during pregnancy in multiple sclerosis. Germline trimming cut 1 base from V and 3 bases from J; bases unmatched to any gene: 6. The CDR3 loop spans 15 amino acids. Germline CDR1 and CDR2: LGHNA and YNFKEQ. Here immunoSEQ multiplex PCR was the method, and the copy in TCRdb shows in-frame clones only, minus some. The sample holds some 40,000 clones, approximately 90% seen once. The V gene is TRBV4-2, the J gene TRBJ2-7, with 7 bases identical to TRBD2. The sequencing here drew on CD4+ T cells from peripheral blood mononuclear cells, taken in the first trimester of pregnancy. This TCR derives from a female donor with multiple sclerosis, enrolled in a pregnancy study. The CDR3 sequence is CASSQGRREGYEQYF. CDR3 bases: TGTGCCAGCAGCCAAGGTCGGAGGGAGGGCTACGAGCAGTACTTC.